These 4 T cell receptor beta chains were all obtained from the same sample, sequenced in a study of blood T cell repertoires in COVID-19. Sequenced by immunoSEQ multiplex PCR; TCRdb stores in-frame clones only, minus some. The table has 60,000 to 75,000 clones, approximately 88% seen once. Source material: peripheral blood. The receptor set was obtained from a woman of 80 years or more with acute or convalescent COVID-19.

This chain links TRBV5-1 with TRBJ2-1; 13 nucleotides align to TRBD2. The V gene's germline CDR1 is SGHRS and CDR2 YFSETQ. V trimming: 2 bases; J trimming: 5 bases; junction bases outside the gene matches: 4. CDR3 length: 16 amino acids. The DNA of the CDR3 is TGCGCCAGCAGCTTTGGACTAGCGGGAGCGAACAATGAGCAGTTCTTC. This gives the protein CASSFGLAGANNEQFF.

The V gene is TRBV28, the J gene TRBJ2-7, with D possibly matching TRBD1 (5 bases). Between the trimmed V and J ends, which lost 3 bases and 0 bases, there was a span of 12 bases. CDR1 MDHEN and CDR2 SYDVKM come from the germline V gene. This CDR3 region has 15 residues. CDR3 nucleotide sequence: TGTGCCAGCAGTTTGGGTGGGGCCGACTCCTACGAGCAGTACTTC. Encoded protein: CASSLGGADSYEQYF.

J is TRBJ2-7 and V is TRBV7-2; no definite D call. V was clipped by 11 bases and J by 3 bases, with 5 bases between them. Germline V gene data show CDR1 as SGHTA and CDR2 as FQGNSA. This CDR3 is built from 9 residues. For the CDR3, the DNA is TGTGCCTTCCTCTACGAGCAGTACTTC. This translates into CAFLYEQYF. The complete variable domain, with remaining parts taken from reference TRBV7-2 and TRBJ2-7, reads GAGVSQSPSNKVTEKGKDVELRCDPISGHTALYWYRQSLGQGLEFLIYFQGNSAPDKSGLPSDRFSAERTGGSVSTLTIQRTQQEDSAVYLCAFLYEQYFGPGTRLTVT.

This clone turned up a few times. The rearrangement uses TRBV28 and TRBJ2-7; 7 nucleotides line up with TRBD2. Germline V gives CDR1 MDHEN, CDR2 SYDVKM. CDR3 length: 14 residues. V lost 5 bases and J lost 5; bases outside the gene matches: 9. The CDR3 sequence: CASSLSGVQNEQYF. CDR3 in DNA: TGTGCCAGCAGTCTGAGCGGGGTTCAGAACGAGCAGTACTTC.